The 13 T cell receptor beta chains in this list originate from one sample, sequenced in a study of prognosis after radiotherapy for stage I lung cancer. By two-round multiplex PCR, the TCR beta CDR3 was amplified from genomic DNA. Primers targeting each individual TRBV and TRBJ gene were applied in first-round PCR. One entry per CDR3 protein results from TCRdb running MiXCR on the multiplex PCR reads. The data show around 17,000 distinct CDR3 sequences, with 25% to 30% seen just once and roughly a third held by the top ten. The sequenced sample was PBMCs, obtained before or after stereotactic body radiation therapy (not recorded which). These receptors all stem from a donor over 45 with non-small cell lung cancer.

Details on this clonotype: This sequence is one base from a far larger clone and is likely a read error. The rearrangement uses TRBV2 and TRBJ2-1; TRBD1 matches 12 bases. The CDR3 extends over 16 amino acids. CDR1 and CDR2 (germline): SNHLY, FYNNEI. Germline trimming cut 1 base from V and 10 bases from J; bases unmatched to any gene: 8. The CDR3 DNA sequence: TGTGCCAGCAGTGAAGATTTTGGGACAGGGGGCTCCGAGCAGTTCTTC. Protein: CASSEDFGTGGSEQFF.

This clonotype occurred many times. V is TRBV27 and J is TRBJ2-5, with 11 bases fitting TRBD2. Germline loops: CDR1 MNHEY, CDR2 SMNVEV (reference sequence). V was clipped by 6 bases and J by 1 base; unmatched bases: 7. CDR3 length equals 16 residues. CDR3 in amino acids: CASSRGLAGGQETQYF. CDR3 nucleotides: TGTGCCAGCAGCCGAGGGCTAGCGGGAGGCCAAGAGACCCAGTACTTC.

This clonotype was found many times. The chain recombines TRBV27 with TRBJ2-6; D call uncertain. The CDR3 length is 16 residues. Trimming removed 2 bases from V and 0 bases from J, with 8 bases in between. From germline, CDR1 is MNHEY and CDR2 SMNVEV (reference sequence). The CDR3 loop is CASSLQVPSGANVLTF. The CDR3 DNA sequence: TGTGCCAGCAGTTTACAGGTACCCTCTGGGGCCAACGTCCTGACTTTC.

This clonotype was seen many times. This chain links TRBV4-1 with TRBJ1-6; D might be TRBD1 (6 bases). Germline loops: CDR1 MGHRA, CDR2 YSYEKL. V gave up 4 bases and J gave up 4 bases, with 11 bases separating them. The CDR3 is made up of 15 amino acids. Here the CDR3 reads CASSRGTGYNSPLHF. The CDR3 DNA reads as TGCGCCAGCAGCCGGGGAACAGGGTATAATTCACCCCTCCACTTT.

Remarks on this clonotype: Relative to the germline gene, one junction end is altered; a read error may explain this. The chain links TRBV29-1 to TRBJ2-3; D unclear. Germline CDR1 reads SQVTM; CDR2 reads ANQGSEA. The CDR3 consists of 15 residues. This chain's CDR3 is CSARRSGWARDTQYF. The CDR3 DNA reads as TGCAGCGCTCGGCGCAGTGGATGGGCCAGAGATACACAGTATTTT.

This clonotype appeared many times. The chain has TRBV14 and TRBJ2-1; a weak D match, TRBD2 (5 bases). Germline lookup yields CDR1 SGHDN and CDR2 FVKESK. V dropped 3 bases and J dropped 5 bases, with 17 bases sitting between them. This CDR3 has 16 residues. CDR3 region: CASSHFLGAYDNEQFF. CDR3 bases: TGTGCCAGCAGCCATTTTCTGGGAGCGTATGACAATGAGCAGTTCTTC.

As regards this clonotype: A much larger clonotype is one base distant, so this may be a read error. V is TRBV30 and J is TRBJ1-1; no clear D. The germline V gene has CDR1 GTSNPN and CDR2 SVGIG (reference sequence). The CDR3 is made up of 13 amino acids. Trimming shortened V by 2 bases and J by 0 bases, and 7 bases separated the two germline ends. The CDR3 coding sequence is TGTGCCTGGAGTTTTGGGGTGAACACTGAAGCTTTCTTT. This gives the protein CAWSFGVNTEAFF.

This clonotype was observed many times. The rearrangement joins TRBV4-1 to TRBJ2-2, with D unclear. The germline V and J ends were trimmed by 1 base and 0 bases, with 15 bases remaining between them. Germline lookup yields CDR1 MGHRA and CDR2 YSYEKL. CDR3 length: 18 residues. The CDR3 nucleotides are TGCGCCAGCAGCCAAGCGGGCGTTAGCAGCTCGAACACCGGGGAGCTGTTTTTT. Translating it yields CASSQAGVSSSNTGELFF.

Comments on this clonotype: The junction differs from germline at one of its ends, possibly a read error. The chain is built from TRBV20-1 and TRBJ2-3; 14 bases agree with TRBD2. The CDR3 loop spans 17 amino acids. Germline V gene lookup returns CDR1 DFQATT and CDR2 SNEGSKA (reference sequence). CDR3 region: CSASGGTSGSRTDAQYF. CDR3 coding DNA: TGCAGTGCTAGTGGAGGGACTAGCGGGAGTCGCACAGATGCGCAGTATTTT.

In regard to this clonotype: A much larger clone lies one base from this, so it may be a read error. The chain combines TRBV2 with TRBJ2-1; 7 bases align to TRBD1. Germline loops: CDR1 SNHLY, CDR2 FYNNEI. This CDR3 is 14 amino acids long. CDR3 nucleotide sequence: TGTGCCAGCAGTAGGCAGGGGGAATACAATGAGCAGCTCTTC. This gives the protein CASSRQGEYNEQLF.

Regarding this clonotype: Relative to the germline gene, one junction end is altered; a read error may explain this. The chain links TRBV3-1 to TRBJ2-1; 9 bases map to TRBD1. There are 12 residues in the CDR3. Per the germline V gene, CDR1 is LGHDT and CDR2 is YNNKEL (reference sequence). DNA of the CDR3: TGTCGGGCACAGGGGGCAAACAATGAGCAGTCCTTC. It specifies CRAQGANNEQSF.

This clonotype was counted many times. The chain links TRBV27 to TRBJ2-3; D unclear. The CDR3 is 15 residues long. V lost 6 bases and J 2 bases, leaving 15 bases between the germline ends. The germline V gene has CDR1 MNHEY and CDR2 SMNVEV (reference sequence). Here the CDR3 reads CASSRLMGNTDTQYF. The CDR3 bases are TGTGCCAGCAGCCGCCTCATGGGGAACACAGATACGCAGTATTTT.

The V call is TRBV5-1, the J call TRBJ2-5; D possibly uses TRBD1 or TRBD2 (5 bases each). Trimming pared 2 bases from V and 5 bases from J, leaving 19 bases between. This CDR3 comprises 16 residues. Germline CDR1 is SGHRS and CDR2 is YFSETQ. The DNA of the CDR3 is TGCGCCAGCAGCTTCCAACCGGGACCGTGGAAGGAGACCCAGTACTTC. Protein sequence: CASSFQPGPWKETQYF.